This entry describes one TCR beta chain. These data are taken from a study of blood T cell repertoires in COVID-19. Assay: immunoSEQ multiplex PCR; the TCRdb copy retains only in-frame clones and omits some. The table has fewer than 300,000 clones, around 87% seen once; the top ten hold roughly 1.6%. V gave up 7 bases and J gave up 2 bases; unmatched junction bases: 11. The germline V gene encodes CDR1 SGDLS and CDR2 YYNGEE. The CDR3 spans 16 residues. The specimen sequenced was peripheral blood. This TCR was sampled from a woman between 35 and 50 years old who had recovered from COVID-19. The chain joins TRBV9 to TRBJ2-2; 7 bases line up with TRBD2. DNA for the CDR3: TGTGCCAGCGGAGCCTTGGGACTACCAAACACCGGGGAGCTGTTTTTT. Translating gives CASGALGLPNTGELFF.